The clone carrying this T cell receptor beta chain appeared many times. The antigen is not known. The record originates from a study of T cells in Graves' hyperthyroidism and ophthalmopathy. General study findings and limits: The model identified upcoming ophthalmopathy a median 6.5 months ahead of onset.

It was RNA transcripts that yielded the amplified TCR beta CDR3 regions. The HTBI primer set served for first-round RT-PCR of the TCR CDR3. One entry per CDR3 protein results from TCRdb running MiXCR on the multiplex PCR reads. The profile covers 530,000 or so distinct CDR3 sequences, with approximately 44% appearing a single time and 7.5% to 8.5% taken by the ten largest. CDR3 length equals 13 residues. Germline CDR1 reads SGHTA; CDR2 reads FQGTGA. V was shortened by 5 bases and J by 11 bases, with 13 bases between the two germline ends. This sequence was found in a woman between 18 and 29 years old with Graves' hyperthyroidism. The chain is built from TRBV7-3 and TRBJ1-6, with a weak D call TRBD1 (5 bases). Sequencing was performed on peripheral blood or thyroid tissue (not recorded which). The CDR3 here is CASSEGYGTPLHF. DNA for the CDR3: TGTGCCAGCAGCGAGGGGTATGGGACACCCCTCCACTTT.